This T cell receptor (beta chain) was recorded in a study of CD8 T cells in ankylosing spondylitis. Study findings and constraints: A TCR beta motif made of eight highly homologous variants seemed typical of ankylosing spondylitis blood.

This clonotype has just a few counts. Its specificity is not known. Germline V lookup: CDR1 SGHNT, CDR2 YENEEA. Trimming shortened V by 7 bases and J by 0 bases, and 12 bases separated the two germline ends. The CDR3 extends over 15 amino acids. Libraries of TCR beta came from quantitative 5'-RACE with molecular barcodes. TCRdb re-called the 5' RACE reads through MiXCR, storing one row per CDR3 protein. The sample lists 700,000 to 850,000 distinct CDR3 sequences; 10% to 15% were seen once. The chain recombines TRBV11-3 with TRBJ2-2; D may match TRBD1 or TRBD2 (6 bases each). This clonotype originated in a male donor with ankylosing spondylitis. The material sequenced was blood, either unsorted or a sorted T cell fraction (not recorded which). The CDR3 is CASNPGGPNTGELFF. The CDR3 nucleotides are TGTGCCAGCAACCCCGGGGGCCCGAACACCGGGGAGCTGTTTTTT.